The source of this T cell receptor (beta chain) is a study of regulatory T cells in long-lasting Graves disease. Time point indicated: newly diagnosed GD, antithyroid drugs for less than 3 months. RNA from PBMCs was the source of the TCR library. Study outcomes and limitations: Lower TCR diversity characterized persistent Graves' patients relative to newly diagnosed patients.

V dropped 0 bases and J dropped 8; count of bases not matched to a gene: 5. Germline V lookup: CDR1 SGHNT, CDR2 YYREEE (reference sequence). The CDR3 is 14 amino acids. Construction of the TCR beta libraries employed iRepertoire HTBI primers in conjunction with Arm-PCR of CDR3 regions. TCRdb ran MiXCR on the multiplex PCR reads and lists one entry per CDR3 protein. There are hundreds of thousands of distinct CDR3 sequences in the sample; approximately 15% occur only once, and roughly 18% lies in the top ten. This clonotype was counted between two and nine times. Its antigen is not known. Separately, the same data were catalogued under a study of T cells in Graves' hyperthyroidism and ophthalmopathy.

The TCR comes from a woman in her thirties with Graves disease. The sequencing used peripheral blood mononuclear cells (PBMCs), collected at new diagnosis, from a patient treated with antithyroid drugs. The V gene is TRBV5-4, the J gene TRBJ2-1, with 7 bases aligning to TRBD1. CDR3 in DNA: TGTGCCAGCAGCTTGGGACAGGGTCAATATGAGCAGTTCTTC. Its translation: CASSLGQGQYEQFF. Full variable domain (rest looked up from reference TRBV5-4 and TRBJ2-1): ETGVTQSPTHLIKTRGQQVTLRCSSQSGHNTVSWYQQALGQGPQFIFQYYREEENGRGNFPPRFSGLQFPNYSSELNVNALELDDSALYLCASSLGQGQYEQFFGPGTRLTVL.